This T cell receptor (beta chain) derives from a study of cytomegalovirus exposure and HLA in healthy donors. The donors were in the 120-subject validation cohort, distinct from the roughly 600-subject first cohort. Per germline, CDR1 SEHNR and CDR2 FQNEAQ (reference sequence). The ends lost 1 base at V and 15 bases at J; junction bases unmatched: 12. The CDR3 sequence is 14 residues long. Method: immunoSEQ multiplex PCR; TCRdb's copy keeps in-frame clones and lacks some. The table lists under 150,000 clones, 85% to 90% of them singletons. A remark on this clone: Its matching antigen is unknown.

Findings of the study overall: Rarity marked most TCR sequences, yet some public TCRs occurred in many donors. The study listed about 150 cytomegalovirus-associated TCR beta chains. TCR clusters originating in the first cohort tended to co-occur in the 120 validation repertoires, according to a later analysis.

The source material was PBMCs. This receptor was identified in a man aged 18-30 years in good health and CMV-seropositive. This sequence joins TRBV7-9 and TRBJ2-1; 7 bases map to TRBD2. CDR3 in DNA: TGTGCCAGCAGCTTAGTCGGGGGGACGCGTCACCTGTTCTTC. This translates into CASSLVGGTRHLFF. The full variable domain, rest sourced from reference TRBV7-9 and TRBJ2-1, is DTGVSQNPRHKITKRGQNVTFRCDPISEHNRLYWYRQTLGQGPEFLTYFQNEAQLEKSRLLSDRFSAERPKGSFSTLEIQRTEQGDSAMYLCASSLVGGTRHLFFGPGTRLTVL.